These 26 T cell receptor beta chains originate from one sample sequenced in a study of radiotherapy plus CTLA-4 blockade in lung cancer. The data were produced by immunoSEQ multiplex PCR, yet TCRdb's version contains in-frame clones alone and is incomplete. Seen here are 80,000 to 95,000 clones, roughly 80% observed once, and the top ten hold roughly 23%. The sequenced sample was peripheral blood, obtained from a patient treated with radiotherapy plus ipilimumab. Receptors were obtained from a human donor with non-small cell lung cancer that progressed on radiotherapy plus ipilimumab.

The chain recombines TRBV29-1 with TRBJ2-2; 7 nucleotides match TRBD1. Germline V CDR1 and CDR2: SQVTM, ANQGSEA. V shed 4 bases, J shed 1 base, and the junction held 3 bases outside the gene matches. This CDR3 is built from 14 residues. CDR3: CSVGRGWNTGELFF. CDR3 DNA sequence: TGCAGCGTTGGCAGGGGGTGGAACACCGGGGAGCTGTTTTTT.

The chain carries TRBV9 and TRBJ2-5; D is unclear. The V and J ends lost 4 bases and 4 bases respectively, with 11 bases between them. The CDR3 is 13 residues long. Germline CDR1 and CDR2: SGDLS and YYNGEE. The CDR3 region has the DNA TGTGCCAGCAGCCCTACCGACGGAGAGACCCAGTACTTC. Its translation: CASSPTDGETQYF. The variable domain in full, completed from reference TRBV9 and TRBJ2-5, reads DSGVTQTPKHLITATGQRVTLRCSPRSGDLSVYWYQQSLDQGLQFLIQYYNGEERAKGNILERFSAQQFPDLHSELNLSSLELGDSALYFCASSPTDGETQYFGPGTRLLVL.

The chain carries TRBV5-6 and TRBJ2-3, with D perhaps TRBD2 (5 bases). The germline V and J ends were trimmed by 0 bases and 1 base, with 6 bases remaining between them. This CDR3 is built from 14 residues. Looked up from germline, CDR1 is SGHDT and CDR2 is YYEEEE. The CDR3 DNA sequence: TGTGCCAGCAGCTTGGGGGGAGGCACAGATACGCAGTATTTT. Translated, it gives CASSLGGGTDTQYF.

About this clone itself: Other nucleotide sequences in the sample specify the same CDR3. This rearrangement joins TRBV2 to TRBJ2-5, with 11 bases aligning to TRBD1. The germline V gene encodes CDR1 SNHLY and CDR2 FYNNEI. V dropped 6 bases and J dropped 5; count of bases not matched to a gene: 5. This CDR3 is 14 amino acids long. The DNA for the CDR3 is TGTGCCAGCAGCCCGGACAGGGGGCCGGAGACCCAGTACTTC. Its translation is CASSPDRGPETQYF.

The CDR3 spells CASSTGGYNEQFF. The CDR3 DNA reads as TGTGCCAGCAGTACGGGCGGCTACAATGAGCAGTTCTTC. The chain couples TRBV9 to TRBJ2-1, with D uncertain. The germline gives CDR1 SGDLS, CDR2 YYNGEE. The CDR3 has 13 amino acids. V was shortened by 5 bases and J by 3 bases, with 9 bases between the two germline ends. Complete variable domain (other parts from reference TRBV9 and TRBJ2-1): DSGVTQTPKHLITATGQRVTLRCSPRSGDLSVYWYQQSLDQGLQFLIQYYNGEERAKGNILERFSAQQFPDLHSELNLSSLELGDSALYFCASSTGGYNEQFFGPGTRLTVL.

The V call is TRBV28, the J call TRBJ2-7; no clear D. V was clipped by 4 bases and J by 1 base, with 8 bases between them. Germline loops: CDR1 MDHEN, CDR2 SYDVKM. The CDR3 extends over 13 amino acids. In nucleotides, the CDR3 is TGTGCCAGCAGTTCCATTTGGTCCTACGAGCAGTACGTC. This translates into CASSSIWSYEQYV.

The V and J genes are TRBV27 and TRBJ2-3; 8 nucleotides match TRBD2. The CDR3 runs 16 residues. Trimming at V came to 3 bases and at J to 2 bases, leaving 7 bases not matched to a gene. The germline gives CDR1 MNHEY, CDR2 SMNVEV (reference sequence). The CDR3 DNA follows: TGTGCCAGCAGTTTTAGCGGGACTAGATACACAGATACGCAGTATTTT. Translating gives CASSFSGTRYTDTQYF.

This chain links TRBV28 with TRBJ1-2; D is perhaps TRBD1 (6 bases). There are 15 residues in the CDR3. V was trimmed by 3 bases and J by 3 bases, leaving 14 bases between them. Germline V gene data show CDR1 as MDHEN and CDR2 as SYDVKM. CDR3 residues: CASSFSTGIHYGYTF. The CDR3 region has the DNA TGTGCCAGCAGTTTCTCCACAGGGATCCACTATGGCTACACCTTC.

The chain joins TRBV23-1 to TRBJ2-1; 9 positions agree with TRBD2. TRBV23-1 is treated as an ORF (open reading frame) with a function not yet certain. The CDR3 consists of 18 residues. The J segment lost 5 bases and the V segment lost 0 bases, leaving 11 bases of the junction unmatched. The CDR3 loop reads CASSQSPQASGVNNEQFF. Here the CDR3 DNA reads TGCGCCAGCAGTCAATCCCCCCAAGCTAGCGGGGTTAACAATGAGCAGTTCTTC.

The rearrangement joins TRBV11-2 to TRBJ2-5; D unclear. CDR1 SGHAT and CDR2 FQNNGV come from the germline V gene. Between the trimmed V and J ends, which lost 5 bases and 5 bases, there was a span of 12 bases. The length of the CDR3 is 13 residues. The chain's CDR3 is CASSNPARETQYF. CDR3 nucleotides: TGTGCCAGCAGCAACCCCGCCCGGGAGACCCAGTACTTC.

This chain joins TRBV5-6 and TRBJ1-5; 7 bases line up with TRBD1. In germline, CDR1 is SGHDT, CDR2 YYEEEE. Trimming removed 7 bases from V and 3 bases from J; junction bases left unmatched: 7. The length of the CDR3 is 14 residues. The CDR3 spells CASQQGTYNQPQHF. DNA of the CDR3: TGTGCCAGCCAACAGGGGACTTACAATCAGCCCCAGCATTTT.

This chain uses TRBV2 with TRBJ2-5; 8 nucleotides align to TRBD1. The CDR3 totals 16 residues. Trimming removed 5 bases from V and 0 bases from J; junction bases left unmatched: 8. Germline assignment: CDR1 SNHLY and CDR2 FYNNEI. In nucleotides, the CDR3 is TGTGCCAGCAGTCCACCCCAGACAGGGGACCAAGAGACCCAGTACTTC. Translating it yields CASSPPQTGDQETQYF.

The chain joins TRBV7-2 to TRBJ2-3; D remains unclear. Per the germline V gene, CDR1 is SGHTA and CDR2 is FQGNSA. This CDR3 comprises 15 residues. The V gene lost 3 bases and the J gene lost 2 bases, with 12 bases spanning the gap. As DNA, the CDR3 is TGTGCCAGCAGCTTGTCAGGAACGAACACAGATACGCAGTATTTT. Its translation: CASSLSGTNTDTQYF.

In DNA form, the CDR3 reads TGTGCCAGCAGCTTGGACGAGCGGGAGTGGACCGGGGAGCTGTTTTTT. This codes for CASSLDEREWTGELFF. The rearrangement uses TRBV5-4 and TRBJ2-2, with TRBD2 identical over 8 bases. V trimming: 0 bases; J trimming: 5 bases; junction bases outside the gene matches: 6. The CDR3 contains 16 residues. Germline values: CDR1 SGHNT, CDR2 YYREEE (reference sequence).

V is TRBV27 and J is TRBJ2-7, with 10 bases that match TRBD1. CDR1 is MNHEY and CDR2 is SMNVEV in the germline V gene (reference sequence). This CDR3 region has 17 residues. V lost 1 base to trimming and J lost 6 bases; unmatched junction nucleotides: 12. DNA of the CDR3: TGTGCCAGCAGTTTATACGTGACAGGGGGCGCAGGTTTCGAGCAGTACTTC. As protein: CASSLYVTGGAGFEQYF.

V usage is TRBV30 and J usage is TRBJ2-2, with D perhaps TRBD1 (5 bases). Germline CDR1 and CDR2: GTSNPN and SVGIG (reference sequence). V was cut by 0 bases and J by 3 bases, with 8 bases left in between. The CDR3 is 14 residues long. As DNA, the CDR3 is TGTGCCTGGAGTGTAGACAGTTACACCGGGGAGCTGTTTTTT. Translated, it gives CAWSVDSYTGELFF. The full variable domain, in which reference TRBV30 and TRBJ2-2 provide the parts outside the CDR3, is SQTIHQWPATLVQPVGSPLSLECTVEGTSNPNLYWYRQAAGRGLQLLFYSVGIGQISSEVPQNLSASRPQDRQFILSSKKLLLSDSGFYLCAWSVDSYTGELFFGEGSRLTVL.

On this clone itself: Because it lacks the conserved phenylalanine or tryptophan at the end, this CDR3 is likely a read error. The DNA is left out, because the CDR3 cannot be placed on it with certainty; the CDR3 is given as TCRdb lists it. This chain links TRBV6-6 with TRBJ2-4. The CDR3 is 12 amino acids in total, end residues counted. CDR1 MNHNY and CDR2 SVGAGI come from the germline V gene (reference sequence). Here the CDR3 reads CASSTTTGRMVT.

The CDR3: CASSQWTSGIYEQYF. CDR3 DNA sequence: TGTGCCAGCTCACAATGGACTAGCGGGATCTACGAGCAGTACTTC. V and J are TRBV18 and TRBJ2-7; 12 bases map to TRBD2. V was pared by 4 bases and J by 3 bases, with 4 bases of the junction left unmatched. The CDR3 is 15 residues long. CDR1 and CDR2 (germline): KGHSH, LQKENI. Supplemented by reference TRBV18 and TRBJ2-7, the full variable domain reads NAGVMQNPRHLVRRRGQEARLRCSPMKGHSHVYWYRQLPEEGLKFMVYLQKENIIDESGMPKERFSAEFPKEGPSILRIQQVVRGDSAAYFCASSQWTSGIYEQYFGPGTRLTVT.

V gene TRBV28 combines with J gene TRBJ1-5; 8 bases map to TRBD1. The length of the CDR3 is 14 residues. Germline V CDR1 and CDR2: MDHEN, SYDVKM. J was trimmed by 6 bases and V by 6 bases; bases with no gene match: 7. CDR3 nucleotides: TGTGCCAGCAGAAATTCAGGGGGCGGTCAGCCCCAGCATTTT. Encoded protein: CASRNSGGGQPQHF.

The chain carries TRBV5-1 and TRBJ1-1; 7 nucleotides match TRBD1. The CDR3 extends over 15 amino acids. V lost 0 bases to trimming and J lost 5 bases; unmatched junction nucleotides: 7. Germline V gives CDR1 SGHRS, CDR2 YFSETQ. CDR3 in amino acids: CASSLETGERTEAFF. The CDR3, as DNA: TGCGCCAGCAGCTTGGAAACAGGGGAGCGGACTGAAGCTTTCTTT.

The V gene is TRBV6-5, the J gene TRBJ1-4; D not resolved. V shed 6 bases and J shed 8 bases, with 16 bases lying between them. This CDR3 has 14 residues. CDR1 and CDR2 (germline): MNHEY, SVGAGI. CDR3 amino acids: CASSLGGQEEKLFF. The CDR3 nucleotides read TGTGCCAGCAGCCTTGGAGGGCAAGAGGAAAAACTGTTTTTT.

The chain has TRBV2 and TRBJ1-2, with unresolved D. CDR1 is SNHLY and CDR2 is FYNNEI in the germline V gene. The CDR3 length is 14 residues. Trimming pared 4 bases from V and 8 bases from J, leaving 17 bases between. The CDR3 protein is CASSAYRAAKGYTF. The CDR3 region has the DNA TGTGCCAGCAGTGCCTATAGGGCGGCGAAAGGCTACACCTTC.

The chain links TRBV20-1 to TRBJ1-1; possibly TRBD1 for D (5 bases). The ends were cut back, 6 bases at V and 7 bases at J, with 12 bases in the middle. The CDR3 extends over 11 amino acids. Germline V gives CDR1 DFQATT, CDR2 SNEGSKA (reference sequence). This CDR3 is CSAKGRNEAFF. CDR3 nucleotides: TGCAGTGCGAAGGGACGGAATGAAGCTTTCTTT.

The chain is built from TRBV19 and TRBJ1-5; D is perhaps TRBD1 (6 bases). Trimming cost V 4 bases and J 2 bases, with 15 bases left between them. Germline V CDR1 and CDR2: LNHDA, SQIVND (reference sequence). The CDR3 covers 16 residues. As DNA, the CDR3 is TGTGCCAGTAGTACCCTATCGGGGGGGCGCAATCAGCCCCAGCATTTT. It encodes CASSTLSGGRNQPQHF.

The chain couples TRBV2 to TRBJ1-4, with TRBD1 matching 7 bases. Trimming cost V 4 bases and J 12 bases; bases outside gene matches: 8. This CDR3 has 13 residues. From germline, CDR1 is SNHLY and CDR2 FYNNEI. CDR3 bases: TGTGCCAGCAGTGTGGGCAGGGGGGTTGAACTGTTTTTT. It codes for CASSVGRGVELFF.

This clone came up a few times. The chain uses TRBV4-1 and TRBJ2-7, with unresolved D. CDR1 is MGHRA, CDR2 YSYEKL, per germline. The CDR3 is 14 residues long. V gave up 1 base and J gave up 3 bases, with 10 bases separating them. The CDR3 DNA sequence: TGCGCCAGCAGCCAAGTGGGGAAGGGCTACGAGCAGTACTTC. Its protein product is CASSQVGKGYEQYF.